Presented here are 20 T cell receptor beta chains from one specimen sequenced in a study of cytomegalovirus exposure and HLA in healthy donors. A multiplex PCR was run with 60 Vbeta primers and 13 Jbeta primers. Clones were read by immunoSEQ multiplex PCR, and TCRdb kept only the in-frame ones, dropping some. The table shows 90,000 to 120,000 clones, with roughly 69% occurring only once. The sequenced material came from PBMCs. The source of these receptors is a man aged 50-60 years in good health and CMV-seropositive.

The chain uses TRBV19 and TRBJ1-2; 8 positions match TRBD1. The V gene's germline CDR1 is LNHDA and CDR2 SQIVND (reference sequence). With V trimmed by 5 bases and J by 7 bases, 6 bases remained unmatched. CDR3 size: 13 residues. CDR3 protein: CASSDQGARGYTF. DNA of the CDR3: TGTGCCAGTAGTGATCAGGGGGCTCGTGGCTACACCTTC.

The rearrangement links TRBV30 to TRBJ1-2; a weak D match, TRBD1 (5 bases). The CDR3 is 13 residues long. The germline CDR1 and CDR2 sequences are GTSNPN and SVGIG (reference sequence). V gave up 0 bases and J gave up 2 bases, with 7 bases separating them. CDR3 in DNA: TGTGCCTGGAGTGTCCGGGGGAACTATGGCTACACCTTC. This sequence encodes CAWSVRGNYGYTF.

The chain is built from TRBV29-1 and TRBJ2-5, with D perhaps TRBD1 (6 bases). With 0 bases removed from V and 5 bases from J, the gap between germline ends came to 16 bases. Germline V lookup: CDR1 SQVTM, CDR2 ANQGSEA. This CDR3 is 15 amino acids long. The CDR3: CSVEDSTGNWETQYF. CDR3 nucleotide sequence: TGCAGCGTTGAAGATTCTACAGGGAACTGGGAGACCCAGTACTTC.

This clone appeared a single time. The rearrangement joins TRBV10-2 to TRBJ1-2, with D perhaps matching TRBD1 (6 bases). This CDR3 comprises 13 residues. V gave up 6 bases and J gave up 7 bases, with 15 bases separating them. Germline loops: CDR1 WSHSY, CDR2 SAAADI. CDR3 DNA: TGCGCCAGCAGCCCGGACAGATCGCTTGGCTACACCTTC. Its translation is CASSPDRSLGYTF.

The chain joins TRBV19 to TRBJ2-3; a possible D gene is TRBD2 (5 bases). V lost 3 bases and J lost 2, with 18 bases in between. This CDR3 region has 17 residues. Germline CDR1 LNHDA, CDR2 SQIVND (reference sequence). CDR3 region: CASSIIWGGSNTDTQYF. The CDR3 DNA reads TGTGCCAGTAGTATCATTTGGGGTGGGAGTAACACAGATACGCAGTATTTT.

The rearrangement uses TRBV2 and TRBJ1-4; weak D call: TRBD1 (5 bases). This CDR3 is 14 amino acids long. Trimming left V 4 bases short and J 5 bases short, with 11 bases between. CDR1 is SNHLY, CDR2 FYNNEI, per germline. CDR3 sequence (DNA): TGTGCCAGCAGTGCGGGACTCCGCAATGAAAAACTGTTTTTT. Translated, it gives CASSAGLRNEKLFF. The variable domain in full, completed from reference TRBV2 and TRBJ1-4, reads EPEVTQTPSHQVTQMGQEVILRCVPISNHLYFYWYRQILGQKVEFLVSFYNNEISEKSEIFDDQFSVERPDGSNFTLKIRSTKLEDSAMYFCASSAGLRNEKLFFGSGTQLSVL.

There are a few counts of this clone. V gene TRBV10-3 combines with J gene TRBJ2-7; the D gene is possibly TRBD1 (6 bases). Germline CDR1 reads ENHRY; CDR2 reads SYGVKD. The CDR3 runs to 13 residues. Trimming took off 10 bases at V and 0 bases at J, with 13 bases between the two ends. CDR3 bases: TGTGCCACCTCGACAGGCCGCTCCTACGAGCAGTACTTC. Translated, it gives CATSTGRSYEQYF.

The V gene is TRBV11-2, the J gene TRBJ1-1; 8 nucleotides align to TRBD1. The ends lost 7 bases at V and 4 bases at J; junction bases unmatched: 5. The length of the CDR3 is 13 residues. The germline CDR1 and CDR2 sequences are SGHAT and FQNNGV. In DNA, the CDR3 is TGTGCCAGCAAGACAGGGGCTTTCACTGAAGCTTTCTTT. This gives the protein CASKTGAFTEAFF.

This chain joins TRBV9 and TRBJ1-2; 10 positions match TRBD1. Trimming removed 4 bases from V and 4 bases from J; junction bases left unmatched: 7. In germline, CDR1 is SGDLS, CDR2 YYNGEE. The length of the CDR3 is 15 residues. The CDR3 DNA is TGTGCCAGCAGCCCGGGACAGGGGTTGGGCTATGGCTACACCTTC. Residues: CASSPGQGLGYGYTF.

The V gene is TRBV6-1, the J gene TRBJ1-1, with D unclear. The CDR3 length is 13 residues. Trimming removed 7 bases from V and 4 bases from J, with 13 bases in between. Germline V gives CDR1 MNHNS, CDR2 SASEGT. The CDR3 region has the DNA TGTGCCAGCAAAGTTACCGGGAGCACTGAAGCTTTCTTT. Protein sequence: CASKVTGSTEAFF.

V gene TRBV5-1 combines with J gene TRBJ2-7; tentative D call: TRBD2 (5 bases). The CDR3 is made up of 14 amino acids. CDR1 SGHRS and CDR2 YFSETQ come from the germline V gene. Trimming removed 4 bases at V and 6 bases at J, with 17 bases between. The CDR3 coding sequence is TGCGCCAGCAGCCCGACGGGAAGCTCTCTCGAGCAGTACTTC. It encodes CASSPTGSSLEQYF.

This chain joins TRBV23-1 and TRBJ2-2, with D unclear. TRBV23-1 carries the ORF label, with uncertain function. This CDR3 spans 11 amino acids. Trimming removed 4 bases from V and 7 bases from J, with 4 bases in between. The CDR3 spells CASSPGGELFF. The CDR3 DNA reads as TGCGCCAGCAGTCCCGGCGGGGAGCTGTTTTTT.

This clone was recorded a few times. Written as DNA, the CDR3 is TGTGCCAGCAGCTTCGGGGCCGTAGCGGGGAACACCGGGGAGCTGTTTTTT. Its protein product is CASSFGAVAGNTGELFF. The rearrangement links TRBV7-3 to TRBJ2-2; 7 positions agree with TRBD2. The germline V gene has CDR1 SGHTA and CDR2 FQGTGA. V was clipped by 3 bases and J by 1 base; unmatched bases: 8. The CDR3 is 17 amino acids.

This clone was seen only a few times. The genes are TRBV9 and TRBJ2-1; D is unresolved. Germline loops: CDR1 SGDLS, CDR2 YYNGEE. The V and J ends lost 2 bases and 4 bases respectively, with 10 bases between them. The CDR3 is 14 residues long. The DNA of the CDR3 is TGTGCCAGCAGCGTCTCAGGCAGGTACAATGAGCAGTTCTTC. Translation: CASSVSGRYNEQFF.

This clone was counted a few times. This chain links TRBV5-1 with TRBJ2-1, with 8 bases fitting TRBD2. The CDR3 totals 14 residues. J lost 9 bases, V lost 0 bases, and 5 bases had no gene match. In germline, CDR1 is SGHRS, CDR2 YFSETQ. The CDR3 loop is CASSLAGGQGEQFF. The CDR3, as DNA: TGCGCCAGCAGCTTGGCGGGGGGGCAGGGTGAGCAGTTCTTC.

The rearrangement uses TRBV7-2 and TRBJ1-1; D might be TRBD1 (5 bases). The CDR3 sequence is 14 residues long. V lost 5 bases and J lost 1, with 11 bases in between. CDR1 is SGHTA, CDR2 FQGNSA, per germline. This chain's CDR3 is CASSLGLENTEAFF. In DNA, the CDR3 is TGTGCCAGCAGCCTGGGACTCGAGAACACTGAAGCTTTCTTT.

Remarks on this clone: The same CDR3 arises from other DNA sequences in this sample as well. The chain has TRBV30 and TRBJ1-4, with unresolved D. The V gene lost 3 bases and the J gene lost 7 bases, with 12 bases spanning the gap. The CDR3 runs to 13 residues. The germline CDR1 and CDR2 sequences are GTSNPN and SVGIG (reference sequence). The CDR3: CAWRDGGGEKLFF. CDR3 DNA: TGTGCCTGGAGAGACGGAGGTGGTGAAAAACTGTTTTTT.

The V call is TRBV27, the J call TRBJ2-5, with 11 nucleotides matching TRBD2. This CDR3 region has 16 residues. V lost 6 bases and J lost 1; bases outside the gene matches: 7. Germline loops: CDR1 MNHEY, CDR2 SMNVEV (reference sequence). Here the CDR3 reads CASRRGLADSQETQYF. In DNA form, the CDR3 reads TGTGCCAGCAGGCGGGGACTAGCGGACTCCCAAGAGACCCAGTACTTC.

The chain joins TRBV6-5 to TRBJ1-2; D remains ambiguous. Per germline, CDR1 MNHEY and CDR2 SVGAGI. Trimming left V 0 bases short and J 7 bases short, with 3 bases between. This CDR3 is 11 amino acids long. DNA for the CDR3: TGTGCCAGCAGTTACTCAGCTGGCTACACCTTC. This sequence encodes CASSYSAGYTF.

The gene calls are TRBV27 and TRBJ1-2, with D possibly being TRBD1 (6 bases). Germline V gene sequence: CDR1 MNHEY, CDR2 SMNVEV (reference sequence). V was cut by 6 bases and J by 4 bases, with 6 bases left in between. The CDR3 runs to 11 residues. The CDR3 nucleotides are TGTGCCAGCAGGGACAGCTATGGCTACACCTTC. Translation: CASRDSYGYTF.